The clone carrying this T cell receptor beta chain was picked up one time. Antigen specificity is unknown. Other nucleotide sequences from this sample produce the same CDR3. The entry originates in a study of shared clonotypes between healthy human individuals. Overall study results and limits: Though the depth was large, rarefaction showed that sorted-subset sequencing was incomplete.

The CDR3 covers 12 residues. Trimming removed 3 bases at V and 1 base at J, with 5 bases between. Germline V CDR1 and CDR2: GTSNPN, SVGIG (reference sequence). The repertoire was sequenced with immunoSEQ multiplex PCR; TCRdb's copy has only in-frame clones and lacks some. The sample includes 900,000 to 1,200,000 clones, roughly 74% seen only once; the top ten take roughly 0.61%. The chain has TRBV30 and TRBJ2-3; D remains ambiguous. This clonotype was obtained from a man in his late teens or twenties in good health. Some clones in this sample may be carry-over from other donors' samples. Sequenced: memory CD4+ T cells from PBMCs. Stated subset: CD45RA-negative fraction. The CDR3 region is CAWSPGTDTQYF. In DNA, the CDR3 is TGTGCCTGGAGCCCCGGCACAGATACGCAGTATTTT.